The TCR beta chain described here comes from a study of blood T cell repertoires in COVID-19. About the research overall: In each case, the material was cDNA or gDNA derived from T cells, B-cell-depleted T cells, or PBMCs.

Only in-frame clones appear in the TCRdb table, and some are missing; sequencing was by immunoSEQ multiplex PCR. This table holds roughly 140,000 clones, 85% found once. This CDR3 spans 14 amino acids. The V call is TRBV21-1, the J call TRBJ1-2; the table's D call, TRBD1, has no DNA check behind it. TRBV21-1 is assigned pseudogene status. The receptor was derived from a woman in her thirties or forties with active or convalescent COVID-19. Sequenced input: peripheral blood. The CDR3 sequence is CASSKENRGNGYTF. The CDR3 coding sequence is TGTGCCAGCAGCAAAGAGAACAGGGGGAATGGCTACACCTTC.